The rows below give T cell receptor beta chains drawn from one sample of a study of cytomegalovirus exposure and HLA in healthy donors. The repertoire was sequenced with immunoSEQ multiplex PCR; TCRdb's copy has only in-frame clones and lacks some. The sample contains 50,000 to 65,000 clones, under 80% of which appear only once. The source material was PBMCs. The receptor source for this set is a woman aged 30 to 39 in good health and CMV-seronegative. Both conserved end residues are part of each CDR3. The order of the fields is V gene, D gene, clone size, J gene, CDR3 protein, CDR3 DNA. D genes are given only for firm matches. Clone size, where shown, is once, few, many, or a class for clones that have expanded.

v_call: TRBV28
d_call: TRBD2
clone_size: .
j_call: TRBJ2-7
cdr3_aa: CASSPGTSGSNYEQYF
cdr3_nt: TGTGCCAGCAGCCCCGGGACTAGCGGGAGCAACTACGAGCAGTACTTC

v_call: TRBV11-2
d_call: TRBD2
clone_size: .
j_call: TRBJ2-1
cdr3_aa: CASSLGWLAEGGDEQFF
cdr3_nt: TGTGCCAGCAGCTTAGGTTGGCTAGCGGAGGGCGGGGATGAGCAGTTCTTC

v_call: TRBV7-3
d_call: .
clone_size: few
j_call: TRBJ2-3
cdr3_aa: CASSLLAATDTQYF
cdr3_nt: TGTGCCAGCAGCTTACTAGCCGCCACAGATACGCAGTATTTT

v_call: TRBV19
d_call: .
clone_size: once
j_call: TRBJ1-5
cdr3_aa: CASSVSNQPQHF
cdr3_nt: TGTGCCAGTTCAGTCAGCAATCAGCCCCAGCATTTT

v_call: TRBV6-5
d_call: TRBD1
clone_size: .
j_call: TRBJ2-1
cdr3_aa: CASSRRDRHYNEQFF
cdr3_nt: TGTGCCAGCAGTCGCCGGGACAGACACTACAATGAGCAGTTCTTC

v_call: TRBV20-1
d_call: .
clone_size: .
j_call: TRBJ1-3
cdr3_aa: CSAQGRNTIYF
cdr3_nt: TGCAGTGCCCAGGGGAGAAACACCATATATTTT

v_call: TRBV27
d_call: .
clone_size: .
j_call: TRBJ2-3
cdr3_aa: CASSFTVHRDTQYF
cdr3_nt: TGTGCCAGCAGTTTCACGGTGCACAGAGATACGCAGTATTTT

v_call: TRBV7-2
d_call: TRBD1
clone_size: .
j_call: TRBJ1-5
cdr3_aa: CASSLLLGQGARQPQHF
cdr3_nt: TGTGCCAGCAGCTTACTCCTGGGACAGGGGGCGAGGCAGCCCCAGCATTTT

v_call: TRBV7-6
d_call: TRBD1
clone_size: .
j_call: TRBJ2-5
cdr3_aa: CASSLEQGAWFQETQYF
cdr3_nt: TGTGCCAGCAGCTTAGAACAGGGGGCCTGGTTTCAAGAGACCCAGTACTTC

v_call: TRBV19
d_call: .
clone_size: few
j_call: TRBJ1-2
cdr3_aa: CSFFKQKAAYGYTF
cdr3_nt: TGTTCTTTTTTCAAGCAGAAGGCGGCATACGGCTACACCTTC

v_call: TRBV10-2
d_call: TRBD2
clone_size: .
j_call: TRBJ2-7
cdr3_aa: CASSLAGVYEQYF
cdr3_nt: TGCGCCAGCAGTCTAGCGGGAGTCTACGAGCAGTACTTC

v_call: TRBV19
d_call: TRBD2
clone_size: .
j_call: TRBJ2-3
cdr3_aa: CASSISWASGTTPDTQYF
cdr3_nt: TGTGCCAGTAGTATTTCATGGGCTAGCGGAACCACCCCAGATACGCAGTATTTT

v_call: TRBV7-9
d_call: TRBD1
clone_size: .
j_call: TRBJ1-2
cdr3_aa: CASSRKDRAVEGYTF
cdr3_nt: TGTGCCAGCAGCCGGAAGGACAGGGCGGTGGAGGGCTACACCTTC

v_call: TRBV10-3
d_call: .
clone_size: few
j_call: TRBJ1-4
cdr3_aa: CAIRSTPSGSNEKLFF
cdr3_nt: TGTGCCATCAGATCAACCCCGAGCGGCTCTAATGAAAAACTGTTTTTT

v_call: TRBV6-1
d_call: TRBD1
clone_size: .
j_call: TRBJ2-5
cdr3_aa: CASTRQGLQETQYF
cdr3_nt: TGTGCCAGCACCAGACAGGGGCTACAAGAGACCCAGTACTTC

v_call: TRBV4-1
d_call: .
clone_size: .
j_call: TRBJ2-7
cdr3_aa: CASSQDNLGRGDEIF
cdr3_nt: TGCGCCAGCAGCCAAGATAATTTAGGCAGGGGCGACGAGATTTTC

v_call: TRBV2
d_call: TRBD2
clone_size: .
j_call: TRBJ2-1
cdr3_aa: CASKPQGLAGAEQFF
cdr3_nt: TGTGCCAGCAAACCCCAAGGACTAGCGGGAGCTGAGCAGTTCTTC

v_call: TRBV27
d_call: TRBD2
clone_size: .
j_call: TRBJ2-1
cdr3_aa: CASSFLAGEGSYNEQFF
cdr3_nt: TGTGCCAGCAGTTTTTTGGCGGGAGAAGGGTCCTACAATGAGCAGTTCTTC

v_call: TRBV5-6
d_call: TRBD1
clone_size: few
j_call: TRBJ1-2
cdr3_aa: CASSWDRANYGYTF
cdr3_nt: TGTGCCAGCAGCTGGGACAGGGCTAACTATGGCTACACCTTC

v_call: TRBV28
d_call: TRBD1
clone_size: .
j_call: TRBJ2-7
cdr3_aa: CASSLTGQGLYEQYF
cdr3_nt: TGTGCCAGCAGTTTAACGGGACAGGGGCTATACGAGCAGTACTTC

v_call: TRBV29-1
d_call: TRBD1
clone_size: once
j_call: TRBJ2-5
cdr3_aa: CSVEETRRQGGKTQYF
cdr3_nt: TGCAGCGTTGAAGAAACAAGAAGACAGGGTGGGAAGACCCAGTACTTC

v_call: TRBV5-4
d_call: .
clone_size: few
j_call: TRBJ2-3
cdr3_aa: CAITSWDTDTQYF
cdr3_nt: TGTGCCATCACTAGCTGGGACACAGATACGCAGTATTTT

v_call: TRBV6-1
d_call: TRBD2
clone_size: few
j_call: TRBJ2-1
cdr3_aa: CASSDRAHSGLAGVSEQFF
cdr3_nt: TGTGCCAGCAGTGATCGGGCCCACTCGGGCCTAGCGGGAGTGAGTGAGCAGTTCTTC

v_call: TRBV7-2
d_call: .
clone_size: once
j_call: TRBJ2-7
cdr3_aa: CASSLRQSYEQYF
cdr3_nt: TGTGCCAGCAGCTTAAGACAGTCCTACGAGCAGTACTTC

v_call: TRBV5-6
d_call: TRBD1
clone_size: .
j_call: TRBJ1-1
cdr3_aa: CASSLGGTGVGAFF
cdr3_nt: TGTGCCAGCAGCTTGGGTGGTACAGGGGTTGGCGCTTTCTTT

v_call: TRBV6-6
d_call: TRBD1
clone_size: .
j_call: TRBJ1-1
cdr3_aa: CASIAGTGWTEAFF
cdr3_nt: TGTGCCAGCATCGCCGGGACAGGGTGGACTGAAGCTTTCTTT

v_call: TRBV6-6
d_call: .
clone_size: once
j_call: TRBJ2-1
cdr3_aa: CASSYGRGTSYNEQFF
cdr3_nt: TGTGCCAGCAGTTACGGTAGGGGAACGTCCTACAATGAGCAGTTCTTC

v_call: TRBV2
d_call: TRBD1
clone_size: .
j_call: TRBJ2-1
cdr3_aa: CASSEGDRGRYHEQFF
cdr3_nt: TGTGCCAGCAGTGAAGGGGACAGGGGGCGATACCATGAGCAGTTCTTC

v_call: TRBV19
d_call: .
clone_size: .
j_call: TRBJ1-4
cdr3_aa: CASSIVPATATNEKLFF
cdr3_nt: TGTGCCAGTAGTATAGTTCCGGCGACAGCAACTAATGAAAAACTGTTTTTT

v_call: TRBV10-3
d_call: TRBD2
clone_size: .
j_call: TRBJ2-1
cdr3_aa: CAAGTSREQFF
cdr3_nt: TGTGCCGCAGGGACTAGTCGTGAGCAGTTCTTC

v_call: TRBV7-8
d_call: TRBD1
clone_size: few
j_call: TRBJ2-3
cdr3_aa: CASSLGTGGPSTQYF
cdr3_nt: TGTGCCAGCAGCTTAGGGACAGGAGGCCCGAGTACGCAGTATTTT

v_call: TRBV2
d_call: .
clone_size: .
j_call: TRBJ1-1
cdr3_aa: CASNYDPRRTEAFF
cdr3_nt: TGTGCCAGCAATTACGACCCAAGGAGGACTGAAGCTTTCTTT

v_call: TRBV7-6
d_call: TRBD1
clone_size: few
j_call: TRBJ1-5
cdr3_aa: CASSSGQGNQPQHF
cdr3_nt: TGTGCCAGCAGCTCGGGACAGGGGAATCAGCCCCAGCATTTT

v_call: TRBV7-8
d_call: .
clone_size: .
j_call: TRBJ1-1
cdr3_aa: CASSPRQDVMNTEAFF
cdr3_nt: TGTGCCAGCAGCCCCCGACAGGACGTCATGAACACTGAAGCTTTCTTT

v_call: TRBV11-1
d_call: TRBD2
clone_size: .
j_call: TRBJ2-1
cdr3_aa: CASSVPSGGYNEQFF
cdr3_nt: TGTGCCAGCAGCGTACCCTCGGGGGGGTACAATGAGCAGTTCTTC

v_call: TRBV19
d_call: .
clone_size: .
j_call: TRBJ1-1
cdr3_aa: CASSIARGARNTEAFF
cdr3_nt: TGTGCCAGTAGTATAGCCAGGGGCGCGCGGAACACTGAAGCTTTCTTT